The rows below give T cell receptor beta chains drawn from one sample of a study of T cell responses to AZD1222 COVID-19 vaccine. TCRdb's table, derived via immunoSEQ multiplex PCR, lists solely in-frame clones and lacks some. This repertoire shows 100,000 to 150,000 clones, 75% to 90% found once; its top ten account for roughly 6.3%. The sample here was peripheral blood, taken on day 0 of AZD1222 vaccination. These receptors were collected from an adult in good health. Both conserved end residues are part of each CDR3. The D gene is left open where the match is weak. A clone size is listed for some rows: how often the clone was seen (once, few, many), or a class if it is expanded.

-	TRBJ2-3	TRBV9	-	CASASGDTQYF	TGTGCCAGCGCTAGTGGAGATACGCAGTATTTT
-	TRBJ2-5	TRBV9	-	CASSFSGLETQYF	TGTGCCAGCAGCTTCAGTGGTCTAGAGACCCAGTACTTC
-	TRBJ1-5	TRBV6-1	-	CASSEMEQPQHF	TGTGCCAGCAGTGAAATGGAGCAGCCCCAGCATTTT
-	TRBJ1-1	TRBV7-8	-	CASSYRVEEAFF	TGTGCCAGCAGCTACAGGGTAGAGGAAGCTTTCTTT
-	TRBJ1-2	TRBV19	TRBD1	CASEGTANYGYTF	TGTGCCTCAGAGGGGACAGCTAACTATGGCTACACCTTC
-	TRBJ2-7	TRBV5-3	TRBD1	CARSIDRGPHEQYF	TGTGCCAGAAGCATTGACAGGGGACCCCACGAGCAGTACTTC
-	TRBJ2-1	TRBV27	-	CASSPGFTEQFF	TGTGCCAGCAGTCCAGGGTTTACTGAGCAGTTCTTC
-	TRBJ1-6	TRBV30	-	CAWSPRTGIYSPLHF	TGTGCCTGGAGTCCTCGGACGGGAATTTATTCACCCCTCCACTTT
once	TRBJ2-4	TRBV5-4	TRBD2	CASSSGGTKNIQYF	TGTGCCAGCAGCTCGGGGGGAACCAAAAACATTCAGTACTTC
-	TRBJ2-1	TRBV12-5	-	CASGLGWNEQFF	TGTGCTAGTGGTTTAGGGTGGAATGAGCAGTTCTTC
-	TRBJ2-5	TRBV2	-	CASSGELQETQYF	TGTGCCAGCAGTGGTGAACTTCAAGAGACCCAGTACTTC
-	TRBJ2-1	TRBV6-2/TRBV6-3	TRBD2	CASSYLLRTSGAYNEQFF	TGTGCCAGCAGTTACCTCCTTAGGACTAGCGGGGCATACAATGAGCAGTTCTTC
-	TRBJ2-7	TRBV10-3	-	CAISEGGRFYEQYF	TGTGCCATCAGTGAGGGCGGCAGATTTTACGAGCAGTACTTC
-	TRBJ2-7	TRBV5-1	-	CASSNPDKVTYEQYF	TGCGCCAGCAGTAACCCAGACAAGGTTACCTACGAGCAGTACTTC
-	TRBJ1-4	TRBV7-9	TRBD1	CASSPRQGANEKLFF	TGTGCCAGCAGCCCCCGACAGGGGGCTAATGAAAAACTGTTTTTT
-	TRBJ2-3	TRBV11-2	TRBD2	CASSLEQRGPQYF	TGTGCCAGCAGCTTAGAGCAGCGGGGTCCGCAGTATTTT
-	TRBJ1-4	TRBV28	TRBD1	CASSPGPGQGHEKLFF	TGTGCCAGCAGTCCCGGCCCAGGACAGGGTCATGAAAAACTGTTTTTT
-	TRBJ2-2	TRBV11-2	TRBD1	CASSTRDRMGTGELFF	TGTGCCAGCAGCACCAGGGACAGGATGGGGACCGGGGAGCTGTTTTTT
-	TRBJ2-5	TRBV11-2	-	CASSLEAHLTTQYF	TGTGCCAGCAGCTTAGAAGCCCACCTGACGACCCAGTACTTC
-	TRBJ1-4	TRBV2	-	CASSAWAVQTNEKLFF	TGTGCCAGCAGTGCTTGGGCAGTTCAAACTAATGAAAAACTGTTTTTT
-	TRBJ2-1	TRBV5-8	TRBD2	CASSSGASGANEQFF	TGTGCCAGCAGCTCCGGGGCTAGCGGGGCCAATGAGCAGTTCTTC
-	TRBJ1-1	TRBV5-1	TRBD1	CASSLDRVDTEAFF	TGCGCCAGCAGCCTGGACAGGGTAGACACTGAAGCTTTCTTT
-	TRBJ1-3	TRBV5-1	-	CASSYDRSNTIYF	TGCGCCAGCAGCTACGACAGAAGTAACACCATATATTTT
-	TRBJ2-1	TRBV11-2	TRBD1	CASSSDRDLYNEQFF	TGTGCCAGCAGCTCCGACAGGGACCTCTACAATGAGCAGTTCTTC
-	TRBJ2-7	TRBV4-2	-	CASSQDLYYEQYF	TGTGCCAGCAGCCAAGATTTATACTACGAGCAGTACTTC
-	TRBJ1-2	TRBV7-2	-	CATSTPQGSGYTF	TGTGCCACATCTACACCCCAGGGCAGTGGCTACACCTTC
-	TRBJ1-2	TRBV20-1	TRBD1	CSASGRTGDPNYGYTF	TGCAGTGCTAGTGGGAGGACAGGGGATCCTAACTATGGCTACACCTTC
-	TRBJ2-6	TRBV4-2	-	CASSQGDGSGANVLTF	TGTGCCAGCAGCCAAGGGGACGGATCTGGGGCCAACGTCCTGACTTTC
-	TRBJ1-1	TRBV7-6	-	CASIDARAQNTEAFF	TGTGCCAGCATCGACGCCCGGGCACAGAACACTGAAGCTTTCTTT
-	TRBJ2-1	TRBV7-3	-	CASSLGSSYNEQFF	TGTGCCAGCTCTTTGGGGAGCTCCTACAATGAGCAGTTCTTC
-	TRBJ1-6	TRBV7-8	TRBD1	CASSHNAGTAYNSPLHF	TGTGCCAGCAGCCATAATGCGGGGACAGCCTATAATTCACCCCTCCACTTT
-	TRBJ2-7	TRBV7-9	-	CASSLAGSPYEQYF	TGTGCCAGCAGCTTAGCGGGGAGTCCCTACGAGCAGTACTTC
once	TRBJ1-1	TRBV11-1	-	CASSFGQGTEAFF	TGTGCCAGCAGCTTTGGGCAGGGCACTGAAGCTTTCTTT
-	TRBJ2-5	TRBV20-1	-	CSARWVETQYF	TGCAGTGCACGGTGGGTAGAGACCCAGTACTTC
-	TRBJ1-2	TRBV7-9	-	CASSLGRRQTSANYGYTF	TGTGCCAGCAGCTTAGGGCGTCGGCAGACATCAGCTAACTATGGCTACACCTTC
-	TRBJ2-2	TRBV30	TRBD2	CAWSDPSGGHTGELFF	TGTGCCTGGTCTGACCCTAGCGGGGGTCACACCGGGGAGCTGTTTTTT
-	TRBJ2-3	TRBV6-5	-	CASSYGIPDTQYF	TGTGCCAGCAGTTATGGAATTCCAGATACGCAGTATTTT
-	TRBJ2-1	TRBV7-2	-	CASSLYGGSSYNEQFF	TGTGCCAGCAGCTTATATGGGGGCTCCTCCTACAATGAGCAGTTCTTC
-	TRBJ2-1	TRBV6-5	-	CASLLVGKGRNEQFF	TGTGCCAGCCTCCTGGTGGGAAAGGGTAGGAATGAGCAGTTCTTC
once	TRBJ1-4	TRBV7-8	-	CASSPGGEKLFF	TGTGCCAGCAGCCCGGGGGGGGAAAAACTGTTTTTT
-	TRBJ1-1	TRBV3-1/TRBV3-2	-	CASTPKRMGGTEAFF	TGTGCCAGCACCCCGAAACGGATGGGAGGAACTGAAGCTTTCTTT
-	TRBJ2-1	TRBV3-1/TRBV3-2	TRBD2	CASSHRAGGNNEQFF	TGTGCCAGCAGCCACCGAGCGGGGGGAAACAATGAGCAGTTCTTC
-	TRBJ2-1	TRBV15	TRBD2	CATSREPSGGYNEQFF	TGTGCCACCAGCAGAGAACCTAGCGGGGGATACAATGAGCAGTTCTTC
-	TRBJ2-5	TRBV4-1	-	CASSRGFFQETQYF	TGCGCCAGCAGCCGAGGTTTTTTCCAAGAGACCCAGTACTTC